Listed here is a single T cell receptor beta chain. Its matching antigen is unknown. In germline, CDR1 is LNHDA, CDR2 SQIVND (reference sequence). Trimming cost V 7 bases and J 4 bases; bases outside gene matches: 4. The CDR3 runs 15 residues. These data belong to a study of cytomegalovirus exposure and HLA in healthy donors. Findings and caveats of the study: It was confirmed in vitro that a few of the CMV-associated chains were specific for CMV antigens. Presence/absence results assume similar sequencing depth per donor, which may not hold.

Amplification used 60 Vbeta primers and 13 Jbeta primers. The protocol was immunoSEQ multiplex PCR, while the TCRdb copy is restricted to in-frame clones and leaves out a portion. This table has approximately 150,000 clones, about four fifths appearing once. Sequenced input: PBMCs. The TCR originated in a man aged 18-30 years in good health and CMV-seronegative. V and J are TRBV19 and TRBJ2-2; 12 nucleotides align to TRBD2. This chain's CDR3 is CASTRLAGVTGELFF. CDR3 in DNA: TGTGCCAGTACCAGACTAGCGGGAGTCACCGGGGAGCTGTTTTTT.